Sequencing of this T cell receptor (beta chain) was carried out in a study of cytomegalovirus exposure and HLA in healthy donors. PCR primers comprised 60 Vbeta and 13 Jbeta primers. The data were produced by immunoSEQ multiplex PCR, yet TCRdb's version contains in-frame clones alone and is incomplete. The data show 100,000 to 150,000 clones, and the top ten clones hold approximately 1.6%. The sample comprised PBMCs. The TCR comes from a man aged 18 to 30 in good health and CMV-seronegative.

CDR3 sequence: CASSPASGSSYEQYF. The CDR3 DNA reads TGTGCCAGCAGTCCTGCTAGCGGGAGTTCCTACGAGCAGTACTTC. V is TRBV6-5 and J is TRBJ2-7; 10 bases are a match to TRBD2. V dropped 5 bases and J dropped 1; count of bases not matched to a gene: 5. CDR1 MNHEY and CDR2 SVGAGI come from the germline V gene. The CDR3 consists of 15 residues.